This TCR beta chain was recorded in a study of graft-versus-host responses after intestinal transplantation. Study information: Those transplanted obtained multivisceral, liver-intestinal, or isolated intestinal grafts. Among the recipients, all got anti-thymocyte globulin induction and then tacrolimus and steroids for approximately 3 years. Study-level points and caveats: GvH clones surfaced in recipient marrow, some emerging earlier in ileum or blood. Some patients had graft-donor T cell macrochimerism, and their allografts showed high graft-versus-host to host-versus-graft clonal ratios.

The assay was immunoSEQ multiplex PCR, and TCRdb's table has in-frame clones only and misses some. The sample yields around 92,000 clones, roughly 88% seen once. With regard to this clone: What it binds is unknown.

The sample here was PBMCs, taken 255 days after intestinal transplant. The clonotype originates from a human patient who received an intestinal transplant, so some T cells may come from the graft donor.

This CDR3 is CASSPDRGRFNTEAFF. CDR3 DNA: TGTGCCAGCAGCCCGGACAGGGGTCGATTTAACACTGAAGCTTTCTTT. The chain links TRBV5-4 to TRBJ1-1; TRBD1 matches at 9 bases. Germline V lookup: CDR1 SGHNT, CDR2 YYREEE (reference sequence). The CDR3 totals 16 residues. Losses at the gene ends were 4 bases for V and 2 bases for J; bases not matched to a gene: 9. Filled out from reference TRBV5-4 and TRBJ1-1, the complete variable domain reads ETGVTQSPTHLIKTRGQQVTLRCSSQSGHNTVSWYQQALGQGPQFIFQYYREEENGRGNFPPRFSGLQFPNYSSELNVNALELDDSALYLCASSPDRGRFNTEAFFGQGTRLTVV.